Here is one TCR beta chain with its context. Its target is not known. The data are from a study of vaccination and CD4 T cells after COVID-19. Across the study: In culture, cells were exposed to overlapping spike peptides from SARS-CoV-2, HCoV-NL63, HCoV-OC43 and HCoV-229E.

The germline V gene has CDR1 LNHDA and CDR2 SQIVND (reference sequence). Trimming pared 4 bases from V and 8 bases from J, leaving 15 bases between. The CDR3 contains 14 residues. Noted treatment: approximately 11-day PBMC culture with coronavirus spike peptide pools or control peptides (ViraFEST assay). In the ViraFEST assay, peptide-pool expansion preceded TCR sequencing of expanded clonotypes. Sequencing of cultured CD4+ T cell DNA used the Oncomine TCR Beta short-read assay. MiXCR, run by TCRdb on the PCR reads, gives a single entry per CDR3 protein. The sample has about 2,700 distinct CDR3 sequences, roughly 25% seen once.

This TCR came from a human donor who had recovered from COVID-19. The chain is built from TRBV19 and TRBJ2-1; tentative D call: TRBD1 (5 bases). Source material: CD4+ T cells from blood, cultured in vitro. CDR3 bases: TGTGCCAGTAGTAAGACAGCAGGCATGGATGAGCAGTTCTTC. This sequence encodes CASSKTAGMDEQFF. Full variable domain (missing parts from reference TRBV19 and TRBJ2-1): DGGITQSPKYLFRKEGQNVTLSCEQNLNHDAMYWYRQDPGQGLRLIYYSQIVNDFQKGDIAEGYSVSREKKESFPLTVTSAQKNPTAFYLCASSKTAGMDEQFFGPGTRLTVL.